These 28 T cell receptor beta chains were all obtained from the same sample, sequenced in a study of shared clonotypes between healthy human individuals. Profiling relied on immunoSEQ multiplex PCR, and the TCRdb table lists in-frame clones only, not all of them. The sample yields some 2.1 million clones, over 85% seen once. Naive CD8 populations comprised CD45RO-negative cells positively selected for CCR7, excluding terminally differentiated effector memory CD45RA+ cells. Specimen: naive CD8+ T cells sorted from blood. The receptors stem from a man between 18 and 29 years old in good health.

This chain links TRBV7-9 with TRBJ2-3; 10 nucleotides align to TRBD1. V lost 4 bases to trimming and J lost 4 bases; unmatched junction nucleotides: 11. Germline V CDR1 and CDR2: SEHNR, FQNEAQ (reference sequence). The CDR3 sequence is 17 residues long. The DNA for the CDR3 is TGTGCCAGCAGCTCACCGTGGGGACAGGGGATGTCAGATACGCAGTATTTT. It yields the protein CASSSPWGQGMSDTQYF. The full variable domain, completed using reference TRBV7-9 and TRBJ2-3, is DTGVSQNPRHKITKRGQNVTFRCDPISEHNRLYWYRQTLGQGPEFLTYFQNEAQLEKSRLLSDRFSAERPKGSFSTLEIQRTEQGDSAMYLCASSSPWGQGMSDTQYFGPGTRLTVL.

This clone was found once. This same CDR3 is encoded by further DNA sequences in the sample. The J gene is TRBJ2-7, the V gene TRBV9; unclear D gene. The CDR3 consists of 14 residues. Germline-derived CDR1 and CDR2 are SGDLS and YYNGEE. The V gene lost 2 bases and the J gene lost 0 bases, with 9 bases spanning the gap. CDR3 DNA sequence: TGTGCCAGCAGCGTCGGACGGAGCTCCTACGAGCAGTACTTC. This encodes CASSVGRSSYEQYF. Together with reference TRBV9 and TRBJ2-7, the CDR3 gives the full variable domain: DSGVTQTPKHLITATGQRVTLRCSPRSGDLSVYWYQQSLDQGLQFLIQYYNGEERAKGNILERFSAQQFPDLHSELNLSSLELGDSALYFCASSVGRSSYEQYFGPGTRLTVT.

Notes on this clone: The sample has other DNA sequences that encode this CDR3 too. This chain connects TRBV30 to TRBJ2-3; 8 nucleotides match TRBD2. The CDR3 contains 13 residues. Germline CDR1 GTSNPN, CDR2 SVGIG (reference sequence). Unmatched junction bases numbered 3, after V lost 3 bases and J lost 4 bases. CDR3 nucleotides: TGTGCCTGGAGCGGGACTAGGCCAGATACGCAGTATTTT. Its translation: CAWSGTRPDTQYF.

This chain connects TRBV11-2 to TRBJ2-3; possibly TRBD2 for D (7 bases). CDR3 length: 15 residues. Germline V CDR1 and CDR2: SGHAT, FQNNGV. The V end was cut by 5 bases, the J end by 0 bases, with 12 bases between. CDR3 sequence reads: CASSNRGASTDTQYF. The CDR3 DNA follows: TGTGCCAGCAGCAATCGGGGGGCTAGCACAGATACGCAGTATTTT.

This chain connects TRBV6-6 to TRBJ1-1; the match to TRBD1 covers 9 bases. V lost 4 bases, J lost 6 bases, and 6 bases stayed unmatched. Germline CDR1 is MNHNY and CDR2 is SVGAGI (reference sequence). There are 14 residues in the CDR3. The CDR3 nucleotides are TGTGCCAGCAGTTCGACAGGGGGTAACCCTGAAGCTTTCTTT. It yields the protein CASSSTGGNPEAFF.

The rearrangement uses TRBV4-1 and TRBJ2-7, with D maybe TRBD2 (5 bases). V was pared by 5 bases and J by 1 base, with 15 bases between. The CDR3 loop spans 15 amino acids. From germline, CDR1 is MGHRA and CDR2 YSYEKL. CDR3 amino acids: CASSATPGSSYEQYF. CDR3 sequence (DNA): TGCGCCAGCAGCGCGACCCCGGGAAGTTCCTACGAGCAGTACTTC.

This chain connects TRBV6-6 to TRBJ1-6; no definite D call. The germline CDR1 and CDR2 sequences are MNHNY and SVGAGI (reference sequence). V dropped 0 bases and J dropped 7 bases, with 13 bases sitting between them. The length of the CDR3 is 16 residues. The DNA of the CDR3 is TGTGCCAGCAGTTACTCGACTGGCCATGGGAATTCACCCCTCCACTTT. Encoded protein: CASSYSTGHGNSPLHF.

This clone has a single count. The V and J genes are TRBV13 and TRBJ2-5, with D perhaps assigned TRBD1 or TRBD2 (6 bases each). Germline loops: CDR1 PRHDT, CDR2 FYEKMQ (reference sequence). This CDR3 has 16 amino acids. Trimming took 5 bases from V and 4 from J, leaving 20 bases between them. CDR3 in DNA: TGTGCCAGCAGCGGAGGGCCAGGGGAGGTCGGAGAGACCCAGTACTTC. It is translated as CASSGGPGEVGETQYF.

The chain carries TRBV4-1 and TRBJ2-5; tentative D call: TRBD1 (6 bases). Germline V gives CDR1 MGHRA, CDR2 YSYEKL. The CDR3 is 13 residues long. V lost 2 bases and J lost 3, with 7 bases in between. The CDR3 DNA sequence: TGCGCCAGCAGCCAAAACAGGGAAGAGACCCAGTACTTC. Protein sequence: CASSQNREETQYF.

The rearrangement joins TRBV7-2 to TRBJ1-2, with 8 bases fitting TRBD1. The CDR3 runs 18 residues. The germline CDR1 and CDR2 sequences are SGHTA and FQGNSA. V lost 5 bases and J lost 3; bases outside the gene matches: 17. CDR3 in DNA: TGTGCCAGCAGCCCGGCCGGACAGGGCGAGGTGGTGGACTATGGCTACACCTTC. This gives the protein CASSPAGQGEVVDYGYTF.

The rearrangement uses TRBV27 and TRBJ2-5; D is possibly TRBD1 or TRBD2 (5 bases each). Trimming shortened V by 1 base and J by 5 bases, and 14 bases separated the two germline ends. Germline CDR1 MNHEY, CDR2 SMNVEV (reference sequence). CDR3 length equals 15 residues. The CDR3 is CASSLLAGKGETQYF. In nucleotides, the CDR3 is TGTGCCAGCAGTTTATTGGCCGGGAAGGGGGAGACCCAGTACTTC.

The chain is built from TRBV28 and TRBJ2-4, with 7 bases identical to TRBD1. Germline V lookup: CDR1 MDHEN, CDR2 SYDVKM. This CDR3 has 16 amino acids. With V trimmed by 6 bases and J by 8 bases, 16 bases remained unmatched. CDR3 in amino acids: CASRTFKTGKLDIQYF. In DNA form, the CDR3 reads TGTGCCAGCAGAACTTTTAAGACAGGGAAGTTAGACATTCAGTACTTC.

Notes on this clone: The same CDR3 also results from other DNA sequences found in this sample. The rearrangement links TRBV27 to TRBJ2-1, with TRBD2 identical over 10 bases. After removal of 5 bases from V and 3 bases from J, the junction contained 4 bases not matched to a gene. The CDR3 is 15 amino acids. CDR1 and CDR2 from the germline V gene are MNHEY and SMNVEV (reference sequence). The CDR3 loop reads CASSPLAGVYNEQFF. The CDR3 DNA reads TGTGCCAGCAGTCCCCTAGCGGGAGTCTACAATGAGCAGTTCTTC.

The chain joins TRBV6-1 to TRBJ2-5; tentatively, D is TRBD1 or TRBD2 (5 bases each). The V and J ends lost 3 bases and 4 bases respectively, with 12 bases between them. Germline CDR1 reads MNHNS; CDR2 reads SASEGT. The CDR3 loop spans 14 amino acids. The CDR3 protein is CASSEGPARETQYF. DNA for the CDR3: TGTGCCAGCAGTGAGGGACCTGCAAGAGAGACCCAGTACTTC.

The chain employs TRBV29-1 and TRBJ1-4; a possible D gene is TRBD1 (5 bases). CDR1 and CDR2 (germline): SQVTM, ANQGSEA. Between the trimmed V and J ends, which lost 6 bases and 0 bases, there was a span of 11 bases. The CDR3 length is 14 residues. As DNA, the CDR3 is TGCAGCGTGATACAGGACGCAACTAATGAAAAACTGTTTTTT. Its protein is CSVIQDATNEKLFF.

The chain links TRBV29-1 to TRBJ2-1; 9 bases line up with TRBD2. The CDR3 length is 11 residues. V dropped 3 bases and J dropped 12; count of bases not matched to a gene: 3. CDR1 SQVTM and CDR2 ANQGSEA come from the germline V gene. CDR3 sequence: CSVEATSGQFF. The DNA for the CDR3 is TGCAGCGTTGAGGCGACTAGCGGGCAGTTCTTC.

This rearrangement joins TRBV9 to TRBJ2-2, with D tentatively TRBD2 (5 bases). With 0 bases removed from V and 5 bases from J, the gap between germline ends came to 11 bases. Per the germline V gene, CDR1 is SGDLS and CDR2 is YYNGEE. The CDR3 contains 15 residues. As DNA, the CDR3 is TGTGCCAGCAGCGTAGAGGGAGTAGCGACCGGGGAGCTGTTTTTT. Encoded protein: CASSVEGVATGELFF.

The V and J genes are TRBV27 and TRBJ2-7; 12 bases align to TRBD2. CDR1 is MNHEY, CDR2 SMNVEV, per germline (reference sequence). The CDR3 is made up of 15 amino acids. With V trimmed by 3 bases and J by 3 bases, 3 bases remained unmatched. CDR3 residues: CASSFPTSGGYEQYF. The CDR3 nucleotides are TGTGCCAGCAGTTTCCCGACTAGCGGGGGCTACGAGCAGTACTTC.

The gene calls are TRBV5-6 and TRBJ2-3; D perhaps matches TRBD1 (6 bases). Germline CDR1 reads SGHDT; CDR2 reads YYEEEE. V was cut by 2 bases and J by 4 bases, with 14 bases left in between. CDR3 length: 15 residues. This CDR3 reads CASSFNRESSDTQYF. In DNA form, the CDR3 reads TGTGCCAGCAGCTTTAACAGGGAGAGTTCAGATACGCAGTATTTT.

The chain has TRBV7-6 and TRBJ2-3; maybe TRBD2 (6 bases). This CDR3 has 17 residues. Germline V gives CDR1 SGHVS, CDR2 FNYEAQ. V was cut by 0 bases and J by 0 bases, with 13 bases left in between. DNA for the CDR3: TGTGCCAGCAGCTTAGCCGGGACTTTGAGTAGCACAGATACGCAGTATTTT. This sequence encodes CASSLAGTLSSTDTQYF.

This chain connects TRBV2 to TRBJ1-4, with D tentatively TRBD1 (6 bases). This CDR3 has 15 amino acids. V lost 2 bases and J lost 6, with 13 bases in between. Germline CDR1 SNHLY, CDR2 FYNNEI. The CDR3 protein is CASSEYLGAHEKLFF. As DNA, the CDR3 is TGTGCCAGCAGTGAATATTTGGGGGCTCATGAAAAACTGTTTTTT.

A remark on this clone: Other DNA variants within this sample encode the same CDR3. The chain is built from TRBV6-1 and TRBJ2-3; 11 nucleotides line up with TRBD2. The germline CDR1 and CDR2 sequences are MNHNS and SASEGT. CDR3 length: 15 amino acids. V lost 3 bases to trimming and J lost 3 bases; unmatched junction nucleotides: 2. The CDR3: CASSDLAGGTDTQYF. CDR3 DNA: TGTGCCAGCAGTGACCTAGCGGGAGGAACAGATACGCAGTATTTT.

The gene calls are TRBV10-3 and TRBJ1-2, with D uncertain. This CDR3 is built from 12 residues. Germline loops: CDR1 ENHRY, CDR2 SYGVKD. V lost 3 bases, J lost 5 bases, and 7 bases lay in between. CDR3 sequence reads: CAISDDGYGYTF. Here the CDR3 DNA reads TGTGCCATCAGTGATGACGGGTATGGCTACACCTTC.

A single count supports this clone. The chain's CDR3 is CASREPQGHEQFF. CDR3 nucleotides: TGTGCCAGCAGGGAGCCACAGGGCCATGAGCAGTTCTTC. The rearrangement links TRBV7-9 to TRBJ2-1, with a possible D match to TRBD1 (6 bases). Trimming pared 6 bases from V and 8 bases from J, leaving 14 bases between. This CDR3 contains 13 residues. The germline gives CDR1 SEHNR, CDR2 FQNEAQ (reference sequence).

A single count supports this clone. This chain uses TRBV28 with TRBJ2-7, with a weak D call TRBD1 (5 bases). V was shortened by 3 bases and J by 6 bases, with 15 bases between the two germline ends. Per germline, CDR1 MDHEN and CDR2 SYDVKM. The length of the CDR3 is 14 residues. Here the CDR3 DNA reads TGTGCCAGCAGTTTTACAGGTGACACCCGCGAGCAGTACTTC. Amino acids: CASSFTGDTREQYF.

As to this clone: Other DNA sequences from this sample encode an identical CDR3 as well. This rearrangement joins TRBV4-1 to TRBJ2-7; 10 bases agree with TRBD1. V trimming: 1 base; J trimming: 4 bases; junction bases outside the gene matches: 4. The CDR3 covers 15 residues. Germline CDR1 MGHRA, CDR2 YSYEKL. The CDR3 sequence is CASSQGGTGVYEQYF. The CDR3 DNA sequence: TGCGCCAGCAGCCAAGGTGGGACAGGGGTTTACGAGCAGTACTTC.

The gene calls are TRBV7-6 and TRBJ1-1, with D possibly matching TRBD1 (5 bases). The CDR3 has 14 residues. CDR1 SGHVS and CDR2 FNYEAQ come from the germline V gene. V dropped 5 bases and J dropped 6 bases, with 16 bases sitting between them. The CDR3: CASSPGGNGAEAFF. As DNA, the CDR3 is TGTGCCAGCAGCCCGGGGGGGAATGGGGCTGAAGCTTTCTTT.

V gene TRBV6-1 combines with J gene TRBJ2-7; TRBD2 agrees at 9 bases. Germline CDR1 and CDR2: MNHNS and SASEGT. With 1 base clipped from V and 3 bases from J, the junction kept 4 bases outside the gene matches. The CDR3 contains 15 residues. The CDR3 DNA is TGTGCCAGCAGTGAAGGGGGACTAGCATTCTACGAGCAGTACTTC. Its protein product is CASSEGGLAFYEQYF.